This TCR beta chain was profiled in a study of T cell responses to AZD1222 COVID-19 vaccine. In the case of this clone: What it recognizes is unknown.

Germline CDR1 reads MNHNY; CDR2 reads SVGAGI (reference sequence). The CDR3 extends over 17 amino acids. Trimming removed 5 bases from V and 2 bases from J, with 20 bases in between. Notes on the study in general: Two AZD1222 doses significantly raised spike-specific TCR breadth and depth over controls.

Assay used: immunoSEQ multiplex PCR; TCRdb lists only in-frame clones, some missing. The data show more than 100,000 clones, more than 85% seen once. Whether given at about 4 or about 12 weeks, second doses were pooled. The source of this sequence is an adult who received the AZD1222 COVID-19 vaccine. The chain recombines TRBV6-6 with TRBJ2-3, with D possibly called TRBD1 or TRBD2 (5 bases each). This material consisted of peripheral blood, taken 28 days after the second AZD1222 dose. CDR3 region: CASSRPSSGLNTDTQYF. In nucleotides, the CDR3 is TGTGCCAGCAGTCGACCGAGCTCGGGGCTCAACACAGATACGCAGTATTTT.